Listed here are 5 T cell receptor beta chains from one sample, sequenced in a study of CD4+ T cells in melanoma. Data came from immunoSEQ multiplex PCR; TCRdb stores just in-frame clones and leaves some out. The sample records more than 12,000 clones, over 70% being singletons. Specimen: cells from a culture (not recorded whether cultured in vitro). These receptors were collected from a human donor with melanoma.

V gene TRBV7-8 combines with J gene TRBJ2-3; 9 bases line up with TRBD1. V was clipped by 0 bases and J by 0 bases; unmatched bases: 7. CDR1 and CDR2 from the germline V gene are SGHVS and FQNEAQ. The CDR3 runs 18 residues. CDR3 sequence (DNA): TGTGCCAGCAGCTTAGCCCCCGGGACAGGGAGTAGCACAGATACGCAGTATTTT. Amino acids: CASSLAPGTGSSTDTQYF.

The chain uses TRBV5-1 and TRBJ1-6; D might be TRBD1 (5 bases). V lost 0 bases and J 10 bases, leaving 14 bases between the germline ends. The CDR3 runs 15 residues. Per germline, CDR1 SGHRS and CDR2 YFSETQ. DNA for the CDR3: TGCGCCAGCAGCTTGGAGGGCAGGGAGGGCTCACCCCTCCACTTT. It codes for CASSLEGREGSPLHF.

Only one count was recorded for this clone. V is TRBV4-1 and J is TRBJ2-1; 9 bases map to TRBD1. The V gene end was trimmed by 3 bases and the J gene end by 5 bases; junction bases not matched to a gene: 11. The CDR3 runs to 17 residues. Germline CDR1 and CDR2: MGHRA and YSYEKL. The CDR3 spells CASSQTLGGQGDNEQFF. DNA of the CDR3: TGCGCCAGCAGCCAGACTTTAGGGGGACAGGGAGACAATGAGCAGTTCTTC.

This chain connects TRBV6-5 to TRBJ2-1; the D gene is possibly TRBD2 (6 bases). The CDR3 loop spans 16 amino acids. V gave up 3 bases and J gave up 8 bases, with 20 bases separating them. In germline, CDR1 is MNHEY, CDR2 SVGAGI. The CDR3 spells CASSYRVGGGGDEQFF. The DNA of the CDR3 is TGTGCCAGCAGTTATAGAGTGGGAGGTGGAGGTGATGAGCAGTTCTTC.

The chain uses TRBV12-5 and TRBJ1-1; D not certain. V lost 0 bases and J lost 5, with 13 bases in between. This CDR3 comprises 15 residues. From germline, CDR1 is LGHNT and CDR2 FRNRAP. The CDR3 bases are TGTGCTAGTGGTTTGGTACGATGGGGAGGGACTGAAGCTTTCTTT. It codes for CASGLVRWGGTEAFF.